The clone carrying this T cell receptor (beta chain) was recorded once. Antigen specificity is unknown. From cryopreserved PBMCs came 1.5 to 2.5 micrograms of genomic DNA used for TCR beta libraries. These data are taken from a study of cytotoxic CD8 clonotypes in ibrutinib-treated CLL. The overall study: After treatment lasting a median approximately 11 months, range 6 to 36, response samples were collected. The study, taken as a whole, reports: Rare overall, public clonotypes shrank or held steady under therapy.

The method was immunoSEQ multiplex PCR; TCRdb's version includes in-frame clones alone and lacks a portion of them. The data contain 150,000 or so clones, about four fifths of them singletons. The sample consisted of PBMCs, taken after 12 months of ibrutinib treatment. This clonotype was obtained from a human donor with chronic lymphocytic leukemia.

The DNA for the CDR3 is TGTGCCAGCAGCTTATTTAGGACTAGCGGGAGGTTTTCCTACAATGAGCAGTTCTTC. Its protein is CASSLFRTSGRFSYNEQFF. The rearrangement uses TRBV7-8 and TRBJ2-1; 14 bases are a match to TRBD2. CDR1 and CDR2 from the germline V gene are SGHVS and FQNEAQ. Trimming removed 2 bases from V and 1 base from J; junction bases left unmatched: 7. CDR3 length: 19 residues.